These 8 T cell receptor beta chains share one sample of origin, sequenced in a study of blood T cell repertoires in COVID-19. Profiling relied on immunoSEQ multiplex PCR, and the TCRdb table lists in-frame clones only, not all of them. There are roughly 98,000 clones in the sample; around four fifths occur only once, and roughly 10% lies in the top ten. Sequencing used peripheral blood. Receptors were obtained from a woman between 65 and 79 years old with active or convalescent COVID-19.

This chain uses TRBV6-5 with TRBJ1-1, with TRBD1 matching over 8 bases. V lost 8 bases, J lost 1 base, and 3 bases stayed unmatched. Germline V lookup: CDR1 MNHEY, CDR2 SVGAGI. This CDR3 has 13 residues. The CDR3 nucleotides are TGTGCCAGCGGACAGGGTGGGAACACTGAAGCTTTCTTT. It translates to CASGQGGNTEAFF.

This CDR3 is CASRQGAQETQYF. The CDR3 DNA sequence: TGTGCCAGCAGACAGGGGGCCCAAGAGACCCAGTACTTC. The gene calls are TRBV7-2 and TRBJ2-5, with 9 bases fitting TRBD1. In germline, CDR1 is SGHTA, CDR2 FQGNSA. This CDR3 region has 13 residues. The junction had 0 bases not matched to a gene; V was cut back by 6 bases and J by 1 base.

The chain combines TRBV7-9 with TRBJ2-5; TRBD2 agrees at 7 bases. CDR1 SEHNR and CDR2 FQNEAQ come from the germline V gene (reference sequence). V trimming: 8 bases; J trimming: 2 bases; junction bases outside the gene matches: 2. The CDR3 loop spans 12 amino acids. The CDR3 sequence: CASGRGQETQYF. The CDR3 DNA is TGTGCCAGCGGGCGGGGGCAAGAGACCCAGTACTTC.

The V call is TRBV5-1, the J call TRBJ2-1, with D tentatively TRBD2 (6 bases). Deletions cut 4 bases from V and 6 bases from J, with 17 bases between. The CDR3 runs to 15 residues. Germline CDR1 is SGHRS and CDR2 is YFSETQ. In DNA, the CDR3 is TGCGCCAGCAGCCCACGGAGGGTGGTGGGCAATGAGCAGTTCTTC. Protein product: CASSPRRVVGNEQFF. Combining the CDR3 with reference TRBV5-1 and TRBJ2-1 gives the whole variable domain KAGVTQTPRYLIKTRGQQVTLSCSPISGHRSVSWYQQTPGQGLQFLFEYFSETQRNKGNFPGRFSGRQFSNSRSEMNVSTLELGDSALYLCASSPRRVVGNEQFFGPGTRLTVL.

The chain has TRBV6-2 or TRBV6-3 and TRBJ2-7; 7 bases line up with TRBD1. The CDR3 is 13 residues long. V was clipped by 4 bases and J by 3 bases; unmatched bases: 3. Per the germline V gene, CDR1 is MNHEY and CDR2 is SVGEGT. Here the CDR3 DNA reads TGTGCCAGCAGTTGGGGGACAGACTACGAGCAGTACTTC. It specifies CASSWGTDYEQYF.

The V call is TRBV7-2, the J call TRBJ1-6; TRBD1 matches 8 bases. CDR1 and CDR2 from the germline V gene are SGHTA and FQGNSA. The V and J ends lost 5 bases and 10 bases, in that order; junction bases with no gene match: 7. The CDR3 spans 14 residues. CDR3 sequence (DNA): TGTGCCAGCAGCCCACGACAGGGGAACTCACCCCTCCACTTT. Its protein product is CASSPRQGNSPLHF.

The rearrangement uses TRBV19 and TRBJ2-7, with D perhaps matching TRBD1 (6 bases). This CDR3 has 14 residues. Trimming shortened V by 4 bases and J by 4 bases, and 14 bases separated the two germline ends. Looked up from germline, CDR1 is LNHDA and CDR2 is SQIVND (reference sequence). CDR3 nucleotide sequence: TGTGCCAGTAGTACGGCCCAACAGGGATACGAGCAGTACTTC. This sequence encodes CASSTAQQGYEQYF.

The CDR3, as DNA: TGTGCCAGCTCCCCTGGCTCCGATACGCAGTATTTT. This translates into CASSPGSDTQYF. J is TRBJ2-3 and V is TRBV11-3; D remains ambiguous. V dropped 8 bases and J dropped 6 bases, with 12 bases sitting between them. This CDR3 contains 12 residues. The germline CDR1 and CDR2 sequences are SGHNT and YENEEA.